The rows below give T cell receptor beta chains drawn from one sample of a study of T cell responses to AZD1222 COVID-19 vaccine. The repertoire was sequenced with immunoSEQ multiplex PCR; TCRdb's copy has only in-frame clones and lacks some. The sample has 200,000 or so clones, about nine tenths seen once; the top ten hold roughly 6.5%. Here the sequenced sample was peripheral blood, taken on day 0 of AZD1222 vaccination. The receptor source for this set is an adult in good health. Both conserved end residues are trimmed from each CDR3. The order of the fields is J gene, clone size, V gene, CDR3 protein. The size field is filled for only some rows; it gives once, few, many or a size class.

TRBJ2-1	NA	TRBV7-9	ASRSGQGVNEQF
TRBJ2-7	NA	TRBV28	ASSTRTGFNYEQY
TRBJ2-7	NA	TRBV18	ASSPASSYEQY
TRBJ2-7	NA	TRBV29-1	SAGPGQGLGEQY
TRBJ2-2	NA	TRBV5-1	ASSISGQGSGELF
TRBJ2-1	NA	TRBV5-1	ASSPYNRGYNEQF
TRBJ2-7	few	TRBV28	ASRRTRNYEQY
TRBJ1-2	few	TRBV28	ASSFQGVSYGYT
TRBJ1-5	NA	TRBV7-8	ASSGYSNQPQH
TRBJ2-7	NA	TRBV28	ASSSPTSGGWHEQY
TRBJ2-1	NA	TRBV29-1	SSRAASVGDRYNEQF
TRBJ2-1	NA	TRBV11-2	ASSLVTSSQF
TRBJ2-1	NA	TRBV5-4	ASSLRDSVGSEQF
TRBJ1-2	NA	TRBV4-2	ASSQGGGADYGYT
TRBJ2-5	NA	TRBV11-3	ASSFASPGAGGTQY
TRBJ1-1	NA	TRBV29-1	SVQGEEDTEAF
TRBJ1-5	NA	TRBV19	ASNLRGQPQH
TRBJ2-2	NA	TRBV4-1	ASSLGGPLAGGLTGELF
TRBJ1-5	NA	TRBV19	ASSSPGEYSNQPQH
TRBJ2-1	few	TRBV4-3	ASSQALMGSYNEQF
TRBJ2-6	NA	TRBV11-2	ASSLLLGRGGANVLT
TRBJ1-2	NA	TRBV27	ASSPNPPGVNYGYT
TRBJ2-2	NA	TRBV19	ASSFPGGARTGELF
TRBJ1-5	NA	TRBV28	ASSAGEEGSQPQH
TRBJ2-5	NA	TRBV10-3	AISDQQGTWETQY
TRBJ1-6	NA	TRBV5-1	ASSWTGVNSPLH
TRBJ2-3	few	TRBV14	ASSPNSGSTQY
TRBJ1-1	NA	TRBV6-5	ASSYSGETNTEAF
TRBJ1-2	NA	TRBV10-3	AIRGTGGEGYT
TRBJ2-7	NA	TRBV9	ASASGSWSYEQY
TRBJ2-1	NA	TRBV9	ASSAGDYPYNEQF
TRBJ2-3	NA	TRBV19	ASSPRQGARTDTQY
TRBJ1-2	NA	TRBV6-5	ASSYWQGRNYGYT
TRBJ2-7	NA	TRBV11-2	ASSSWARPGPDEQY
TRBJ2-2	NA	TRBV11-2	ASSLFPGELF
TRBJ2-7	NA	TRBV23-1	ASSWSGSESYEQY
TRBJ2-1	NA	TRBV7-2	ASSLVGRGLSSYNEQF
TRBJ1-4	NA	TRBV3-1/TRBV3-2	ASSLQVEKLF
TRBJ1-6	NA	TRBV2	ASSEEVPTTPLH
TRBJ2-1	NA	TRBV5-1	ASSLDHPAGDYEQF
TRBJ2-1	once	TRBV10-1	ASSSRVAGAYNEQF